Listed below are T cell receptor beta chains from one sample, sequenced in a study of T cells after yellow fever vaccination. TCRdb independently ran MiXCR on the 5' RACE reads; one entry per CDR3 protein. The sample lists 300,000 to 350,000 distinct CDR3 sequences; around 4.4% were seen once. Sequences were derived from PBMCs, sampled 15 days after the yellow fever booster vaccination. The receptors shown here come from a man younger than 35 who received the YFV17D yellow fever vaccine. The CDR3 runs from the conserved cysteine through the conserved F or W. A D gene is named only where the DNA matches it firmly. A clone size is listed for some rows: how often the clone was seen (once, few, many), or a class if it is expanded.

abundance,j_gene,v_gene,d_gene,CDR3nt,CDR3aa
many,TRBJ2-5,TRBV20-1,-,TGCAGTGCTAACCGAGTGGAGACCCAGTACTTC,CSANRVETQYF
many,TRBJ2-1,TRBV10-3,TRBD2,TGTGCCATCAGTGGTGGGCTAGCGGAGGGAAATGAGCAGTTCTTC,CAISGGLAEGNEQFF
few,TRBJ1-2,TRBV6-1,TRBD1,TGTGCCAGCAGAAGCGACAGGGGACGGGGCTACACCTTC,CASRSDRGRGYTF
few,TRBJ1-4,TRBV6-5,TRBD1,TGTGCCAGCAGACCCCCGACAGGGAAAAATGAAAAACTGTTTTTT,CASRPPTGKNEKLFF
many,TRBJ2-2,TRBV6-2/TRBV6-3,TRBD1,TGTGCCAGCAGTTCCTCGGGGACAGCTAACACCGGGGAGCTGTTTTTT,CASSSSGTANTGELFF
once,TRBJ2-7,TRBV12-3/TRBV12-4,TRBD2,TGTGCCAGCAGTCCCCGAGCGGGGGGGCGTGAGCAGTACTTC,CASSPRAGGREQYF
many,TRBJ2-1,TRBV24-1,TRBD1,TGTGCCACCAGTGGCTCAGGGGGTGCTGAGCAGTTCTTC,CATSGSGGAEQFF
many,TRBJ2-7,TRBV12-3/TRBV12-4,TRBD1,TGTGCCAGCACCCTTACGTCCGGGACAGGCACCTACGAGCAGTACTTC,CASTLTSGTGTYEQYF
few,TRBJ1-1,TRBV6-4,-,TGTGCCAGCAGTTATGGTTTTGGCACTGAAGCTTTCTTT,CASSYGFGTEAFF
many,TRBJ2-3,TRBV7-2,-,TGTGCCAGCAGCCAGGGGGGGGGAGATACGCAGTATTTT,CASSQGGGDTQYF
few,TRBJ2-7,TRBV4-3,-,TGCGCCAGCAGCCAAGACAGGCGCAGCCGAGCCTACGAGCAGTACTTC,CASSQDRRSRAYEQYF
few,TRBJ1-4,TRBV4-2,-,TGTGCCAGCAGCCAAGGGTGGACAGCCCTTAATGAAAAACTGTTTTTT,CASSQGWTALNEKLFF
few,TRBJ2-1,TRBV4-1,TRBD2,TGCGCCAGCAGGGAAACTAGCGGGGGTCTGAATGAGCAGTTCTTC,CASRETSGGLNEQFF
many,TRBJ2-5,TRBV24-1,-,TGTGCCACCAGTGCGTCCCGGTGGGGGAGCCAAGAGACCCAGTACTTC,CATSASRWGSQETQYF
few,TRBJ1-1,TRBV12-3/TRBV12-4,-,TGTGCCAGCAGCTACGTCGCAGGGAACACTGAAGCTTTCTTT,CASSYVAGNTEAFF
few,TRBJ2-6,TRBV21-1,-,TGTGCCAGCAGCAAAGAAGGGACAGGGGGCTCTGGGGCCAACGTCCTGACTTTC,CASSKEGTGGSGANVLTF
-,TRBJ2-2,TRBV6-5,-,TGTGCCAGCAGCCTACCGGGACACGAGAACGGGGAGCTGTTTTTT,CASSLPGHENGELFF
many,TRBJ1-4,TRBV5-8,TRBD1,TGTGCCAGCAGCCTCACAGGGGCGGCAAAACTGTTTTTT,CASSLTGAAKLFF
many,TRBJ2-5,TRBV12-3/TRBV12-4,TRBD2,TGTGCCAGCACCACCTTTGGCGGGGGAGAGACCCAGTACTTC,CASTTFGGGETQYF
many,TRBJ1-1,TRBV9,-,TGTGCCAGCAGCGTAGGAGGAATGACTGAAGCTTTCTTT,CASSVGGMTEAFF
-,TRBJ2-3,TRBV4-3,TRBD2,TGCGCCAGCAGCCAGAAACCGGGACTAGCGGGGGATACGCAGTATTTT,CASSQKPGLAGDTQYF
few,TRBJ2-5,TRBV6-2/TRBV6-3,-,TGTGCCAGCAGTACCGGGACTTGGGAGACCCAGTACTTC,CASSTGTWETQYF
-,TRBJ2-5,TRBV7-2,TRBD2,TGTGCCAGCAGCTTAGCCGTGACTAGCGGGGGGGCCGGCTCGTTAGAGACCCAGTACTTC,CASSLAVTSGGAGSLETQYF
-,TRBJ2-3,TRBV5-6,-,TGTGCCAGCAGCTCCCGGGTCTACACAGATATGCAGTATTTT,CASSSRVYTDMQYF
-,TRBJ1-1,TRBV10-3,-,TGTGCCATCAGTGGCTCCGCCGGCAGGGCTAACACTGAAGCTTTCTTT,CAISGSAGRANTEAFF
many,TRBJ2-5,TRBV7-3,-,TGTGCCAGCAGCTCAACGGGGGGCGAAGAGACCCAGTACTTC,CASSSTGGEETQYF
few,TRBJ1-2,TRBV12-3/TRBV12-4,-,TGTGCCAGCAGTTTTCGGGCCTCGGCAAGCTACACCTTC,CASSFRASASYTF
few,TRBJ2-5,TRBV7-9,-,TGTGCCAGCAGCGCCGGTCGACTGATGGGGAACCAAGAGACCCAGTACTTC,CASSAGRLMGNQETQYF
-,TRBJ2-7,TRBV12-3/TRBV12-4,-,TGTGCCAGCAGCCTCGACACCCGAACCTACGAGCAGTACTTC,CASSLDTRTYEQYF
many,TRBJ2-1,TRBV7-6,-,TGTGCCAGCAGTCCCGGGGAGGAAAGGAATGAGCAGTTCTTC,CASSPGEERNEQFF